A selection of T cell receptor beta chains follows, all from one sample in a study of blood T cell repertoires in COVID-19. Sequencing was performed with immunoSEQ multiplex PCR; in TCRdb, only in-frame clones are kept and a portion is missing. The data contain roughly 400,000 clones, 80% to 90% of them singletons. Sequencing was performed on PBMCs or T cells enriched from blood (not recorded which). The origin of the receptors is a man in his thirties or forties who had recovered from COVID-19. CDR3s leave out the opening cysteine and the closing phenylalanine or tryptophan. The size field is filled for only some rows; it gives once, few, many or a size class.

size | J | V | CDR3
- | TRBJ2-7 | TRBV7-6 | ASSLVGGGLYEQY
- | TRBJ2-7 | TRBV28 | ASSSQVSGRREQY
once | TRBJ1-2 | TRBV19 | ASSMATNYGYT
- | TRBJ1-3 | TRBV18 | ASSPSSGITGNTIY
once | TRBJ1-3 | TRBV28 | ASSLLRRQSFSGNTIY
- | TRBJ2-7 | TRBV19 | ASSTSGTGVEEQY
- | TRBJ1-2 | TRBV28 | ASSLTGGGYT
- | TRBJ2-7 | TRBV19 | ASSIDPGREQY
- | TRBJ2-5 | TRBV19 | ASSIAARKETQY
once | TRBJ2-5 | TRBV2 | ASSARPAGGGETQY
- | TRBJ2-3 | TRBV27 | ASSSGLAGGTDTQY